The 3 T cell receptor beta chains presented below share a single source sample, sequenced in a study of blood T cells in healthy people across ages. Primers used in a second PCR of roughly 6 to 11 cycles were a sample-barcoded 5' primer and a J-beta primer mix. TCRdb re-called the 5' RACE reads through MiXCR, storing one row per CDR3 protein. The sample contains roughly 790,000 distinct CDR3 sequences, roughly 43% of which appear only once. The sample taken for sequencing was blood. All receptors come from a woman between 55 and 75 years old in good health.

V is TRBV4-1 and J is TRBJ2-1, with TRBD2 matching 8 bases. The J call could be wrong; TRBJ2-7 is a better fit for the DNA end. Germline assignment: CDR1 MGHRA and CDR2 YSYEKL. This CDR3 comprises 15 residues. The chain's CDR3 is CASSQEGLENNEQYF. The CDR3 nucleotides are TGCGCCAGCAGCCAAGAGGGACTAGAAAACAATGAGCAGTACTTC.

The rearrangement links TRBV28 to TRBJ2-7, with D possibly being TRBD1 (6 bases). Germline V gives CDR1 MDHEN, CDR2 SYDVKM. The CDR3 runs 15 residues. With 3 bases removed from V and 3 bases from J, the gap between germline ends came to 15 bases. The CDR3 loop reads CASSLGTPFSYEQYF. CDR3 nucleotide sequence: TGTGCCAGCAGTTTGGGGACACCGTTCAGCTACGAGCAGTACTTC.

The J gene is TRBJ2-7, the V gene TRBV27; TRBD2 is a possible D gene (6 bases). Germline values: CDR1 MNHEY, CDR2 SMNVEV (reference sequence). V was clipped by 1 base and J by 7 bases, with 17 bases between them. The CDR3 is 15 amino acids. The CDR3 region is CASSLLGTPYNEQYF. Here the CDR3 DNA reads TGTGCCAGCAGTTTATTAGGGACTCCTTACAATGAGCAGTACTTC.